This T cell receptor (beta chain) was identified during a study of cytomegalovirus exposure and HLA in healthy donors. Broader study findings: Across HLA loci, a later analysis found differing TCR association rates, with DRB1 most and HLA-C fewest. In a later analysis, productive TCRs from donors in an Asian-associated ancestry cluster reportedly carried fewer N-insertions than the cohort mean. The authors enumerated around 150 TCR beta chains as linked to cytomegalovirus. TCR beta V segments were, for the most part, productive about 87% or about 30% of the time in an earlier analysis.

With regard to this clone: Its cognate antigen is unknown.

It was with 60 Vbeta and 13 Jbeta primers that the PCR ran. Libraries were prepared by immunoSEQ multiplex PCR; TCRdb keeps only in-frame clonotypes and omits some of them. The sample table includes 150,000 to 200,000 clones. CDR1 SSHAT and CDR2 FNYEAQ come from the germline V gene (reference sequence). The CDR3 runs to 17 residues. V was clipped by 2 bases and J by 5 bases; unmatched bases: 12. The sequence derives from a man younger than 40 in good health and CMV-seronegative. The rearrangement uses TRBV7-7 and TRBJ2-5; 9 bases map to TRBD2. Input material: PBMCs. The CDR3 DNA reads as TGTGCCAGCAGCTTATTCCCGCGGGGGGGCCGAGTGGAGACCCAGTACTTC. Translated: CASSLFPRGGRVETQYF.